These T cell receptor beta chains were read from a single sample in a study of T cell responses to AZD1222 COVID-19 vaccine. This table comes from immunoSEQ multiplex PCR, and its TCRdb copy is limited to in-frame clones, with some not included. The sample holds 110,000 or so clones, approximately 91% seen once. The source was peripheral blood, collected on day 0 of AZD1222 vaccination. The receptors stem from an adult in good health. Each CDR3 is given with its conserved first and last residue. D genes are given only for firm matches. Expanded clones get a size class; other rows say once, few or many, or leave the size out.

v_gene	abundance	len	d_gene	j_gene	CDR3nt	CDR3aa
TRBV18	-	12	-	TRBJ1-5	TGTGCCAGCTCACCCCCGGATCAGCCCCAGCATTTT	CASSPPDQPQHF
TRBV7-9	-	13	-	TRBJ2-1	TGTGCCAGCAGTTTACTCAGGGGAAATGAGCAGTTCTTC	CASSLLRGNEQFF
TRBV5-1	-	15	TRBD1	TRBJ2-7	TGCGCCAGCACCTCGACAGGGGGCTCGGGCTACGAGCAGTACTTC	CASTSTGGSGYEQYF
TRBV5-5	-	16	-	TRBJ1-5	TGTGCCAGCAGCTTGGAGGGGTCGGGATATGGTCAGCCCCAGCATTTT	CASSLEGSGYGQPQHF
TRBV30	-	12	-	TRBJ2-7	TGTGCCTCCCGGGACTCATCCTACGAGCAGTACTTC	CASRDSSYEQYF
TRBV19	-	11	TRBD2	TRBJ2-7	TGTGCTAGCGGGAGTCACGACGAGCAGTACTTC	CASGSHDEQYF
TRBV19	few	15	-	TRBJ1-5	TGTGCCAGTAGTATAGGGTTAAGGGGCAATCAGCCCCAGCATTTT	CASSIGLRGNQPQHF
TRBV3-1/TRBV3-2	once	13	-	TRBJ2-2	TGTGCCAGCAGCCAATTTAGTGGCGGGGAGCTGTTTTTT	CASSQFSGGELFF
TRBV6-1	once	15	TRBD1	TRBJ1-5	TGTGCCAGCAGGCGACAGGGATTTGGCAATCAGCCCCAGCATTTT	CASRRQGFGNQPQHF
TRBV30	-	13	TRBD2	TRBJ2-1	TGTGCCTGGAGCGGGGGGGACTACAATGAGCAGTTCTTC	CAWSGGDYNEQFF
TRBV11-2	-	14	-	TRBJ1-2	TGTGCCAGCAGCTTAGGGGGACGGAGCTATGGCTACACCTTC	CASSLGGRSYGYTF
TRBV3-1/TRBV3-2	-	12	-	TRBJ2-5	TGTGCCAGCAGCCAAGATGTCCGAGCCTACAACTTC	CASSQDVRAYNF
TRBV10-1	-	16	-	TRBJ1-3	TGCGCCAGCAGTGAGTCCGGGGTCAACTCTGGAAACACCATATATTTT	CASSESGVNSGNTIYF
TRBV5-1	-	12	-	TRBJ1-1	TGCGCCAGCAGGGACGGGGCCACTGAAGCTTTCTTT	CASRDGATEAFF
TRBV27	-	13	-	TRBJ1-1	TGTGCCAGCAGTTTAGGGGGGGGCCCAAGTGCTTTCTTT	CASSLGGGPSAFF
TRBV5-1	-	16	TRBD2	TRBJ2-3	TGCGCCAGCAGATCCGGGACTAGCGCAAGCACAGATACGCAGTATTTT	CASRSGTSASTDTQYF
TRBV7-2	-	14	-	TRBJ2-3	TGTGCCAGCAGCTCGGCTTGGGCGTCAGATACGCAGTATTTT	CASSSAWASDTQYF
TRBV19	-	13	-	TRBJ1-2	TGTGCCAGTAGTATACGGTCTAACTATGGCTACACCTTC	CASSIRSNYGYTF
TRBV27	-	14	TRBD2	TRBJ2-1	TGTGCCAGCAGTTTAGGTAGCGGGGGTGCCCCTCCGTTCTTC	CASSLGSGGAPPFF
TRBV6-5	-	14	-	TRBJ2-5	TGTGCCAGCAATTTGGGGCTCTCCCAAGAGACCCAGTACTTC	CASNLGLSQETQYF
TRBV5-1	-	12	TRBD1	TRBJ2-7	TGCGCCAGCAGCTTTACAGGGGACGAGCAGTACTTC	CASSFTGDEQYF
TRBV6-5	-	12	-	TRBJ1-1	TGTGCCAGCGCCTACAGGGACACTGAAGCTTTCTTT	CASAYRDTEAFF